This T cell receptor (beta chain) came from a study of blood T cell repertoires in COVID-19. Background on the study: Samples of COVID-19 (acute and convalescent) were obtained from the United States, Italy and Spain. PBMCs, B-cell-depleted T cells, or T cells provided the cDNA or gDNA that made up the material.

Study processing details: Cell counts per sample came from amplifying reference gene primers. This table comes from immunoSEQ multiplex PCR, and its TCRdb copy is limited to in-frame clones, with some not included. The DNA gave D and trimming, while V, J and clone size come from that table. The table includes about 34,000 clones, approximately 71% detected once. The clonotype was recovered from a human donor in a cohort sampled during active COVID-19. The sample was peripheral blood.

The CDR3 here is CASSTGGRINEQFF. The CDR3 coding sequence is TGTGCCAGTAGTACCGGGGGAAGGATCAATGAGCAGTTCTTC. The chain is built from TRBV19 and TRBJ2-1; possible D gene TRBD2, 6 bases. The CDR3 extends over 14 amino acids. Germline-derived CDR1 and CDR2 are LNHDA and SQIVND (reference sequence). V lost 4 bases and J lost 6, with 13 bases in between.